These 12 T cell receptor beta chains share one sample of origin, sequenced in a study of neurological immune-mediated disorders. Time point: longitudinal time-point 3. TCRdb recomputed calls from the 5' RACE reads with MiXCR, one row per CDR3 protein. The sample holds some 80,000 distinct CDR3 sequences, 4.3% seen once. Source material: PBMCs. These receptors originate from an older woman with multiple sclerosis.

The chain employs TRBV3-1 and TRBJ2-2; TRBD1 might be the D (5 bases). The CDR3 sequence is 15 residues long. Trimming took 1 base from V and 9 from J, leaving 15 bases between them. The germline gives CDR1 LGHDT, CDR2 YNNKEL (reference sequence). DNA for the CDR3: TGTGCCAGCAGCCAAGGAACACAGGTGGTTCGGGAGCTGTTTTTT. Translated: CASSQGTQVVRELFF.

This clonotype was recorded many times. The CDR3 DNA reads as TGTGCCAGCAGACCCGCGGGGGCTCCGAACACCGGGGAGCTGTTTTTT. Translation gives CASRPAGAPNTGELFF. V usage is TRBV14 and J usage is TRBJ2-2; a possible D gene is TRBD2 (7 bases). The ends were cut back, 6 bases at V and 0 bases at J, with 14 bases in the middle. The CDR3 runs to 16 residues. Germline V gives CDR1 SGHDN, CDR2 FVKESK.

The chain joins TRBV19 to TRBJ1-1; D remains ambiguous. Per the germline V gene, CDR1 is LNHDA and CDR2 is SQIVND (reference sequence). Trimming removed 1 base at V and 5 bases at J, with 11 bases between. The CDR3 length is 14 residues. CDR3 nucleotides: TGTGCCAGTAGTATAGGCGAAGGACTAACTGAAGCTTTCTTT. Amino acid sequence: CASSIGEGLTEAFF.

This clonotype was found many times. Written as DNA, the CDR3 is TGTGCCACCAGCAGAGATCGAACAGGGGAGAATGAAAAACTGTTTTTT. Its translation is CATSRDRTGENEKLFF. The chain combines TRBV15 with TRBJ1-4, with 7 bases fitting TRBD1. From germline, CDR1 is LNHNV and CDR2 YYDKDF (reference sequence). Losses at the gene ends were 0 bases for V and 5 bases for J; bases not matched to a gene: 6. CDR3 length: 16 residues. The variable domain in full, with the rest retrieved from reference TRBV15 and TRBJ1-4, is DAMVIQNPRYQVTQFGKPVTLSCSQTLNHNVMYWYQQKSSQAPKLLFHYYDKDFNNEADTPDNFQSRRPNTSFCFLDIRSPGLGDTAMYLCATSRDRTGENEKLFFGSGTQLSVL.

The chain has TRBV6-4 and TRBJ1-6; D possibly corresponds to TRBD1 (6 bases). Germline V gene data show CDR1 as MRHNA and CDR2 as SNTAGT. V dropped 7 bases and J dropped 12 bases, with 25 bases sitting between them. There are 16 residues in the CDR3. The CDR3 is CASNGEGGEGMLPLHF. CDR3 nucleotide sequence: TGTGCCAGCAACGGTGAAGGGGGTGAGGGTATGTTACCCCTCCACTTT.

This clonotype was recorded at least ten times. The chain links TRBV6-1 to TRBJ1-5; the D is unclear. The CDR3 sequence is 16 residues long. V lost 0 bases, J lost 1 base, and 10 bases lay in between. Germline CDR1 is MNHNS and CDR2 is SASEGT. The CDR3 region has the DNA TGTGCCAGCAGTGAAGCACGAGACTGGAGCAATCAGCCCCAGCATTTT. Its protein product is CASSEARDWSNQPQHF.

This clonotype has more than one count but fewer than ten. The chain couples TRBV18 to TRBJ1-2; possibly TRBD1 for D (6 bases). V gave up 3 bases and J gave up 3 bases, with 17 bases separating them. The germline V gene has CDR1 KGHSH and CDR2 LQKENI. This CDR3 has 16 amino acids. The CDR3 region has the DNA TGTGCCAGCTCACCTCTGTCGGGGGCAACTGACTATGGCTACACCTTC. As protein: CASSPLSGATDYGYTF. Using reference TRBV18 and TRBJ1-2 for the parts outside the CDR3, the full variable domain is NAGVMQNPRHLVRRRGQEARLRCSPMKGHSHVYWYRQLPEEGLKFMVYLQKENIIDESGMPKERFSAEFPKEGPSILRIQQVVRGDSAAYFCASSPLSGATDYGYTFGSGTRLTVV.

There are many counts of this clonotype. The CDR3 is CASSSTGKDYGYTF. The CDR3 DNA reads as TGTGCCAGCAGTTCAACAGGGAAGGACTATGGCTACACCTTC. The chain couples TRBV6-2 or TRBV6-3 to TRBJ1-2, with D perhaps TRBD1 (6 bases). Trimming took 4 bases from V and 3 from J, leaving 12 bases between them. This CDR3 contains 14 residues. Germline V gene lookup returns CDR1 MNHEY and CDR2 SVGEGT.

This clonotype was seen many times. The V call is TRBV15, the J call TRBJ1-4, with D uncertain. Germline CDR1 is LNHNV and CDR2 is YYDKDF (reference sequence). The CDR3 totals 12 residues. The V and J ends lost 0 bases and 10 bases respectively, with 6 bases between them. The CDR3 coding sequence is TGTGCCACCAGCAGAGATATGGGAAAACTGTTTTTT. As protein: CATSRDMGKLFF.

This clonotype was seen at least ten times. The chain joins TRBV27 to TRBJ2-7; D possibly corresponds to TRBD1 (6 bases). This CDR3 contains 13 residues. V was cut by 4 bases and J by 3 bases, with 10 bases left in between. Germline V gene data show CDR1 as MNHEY and CDR2 as SMNVEV (reference sequence). The CDR3 sequence is CASSWGLGYEQYF. CDR3 nucleotide sequence: TGTGCCAGCAGTTGGGGGCTTGGCTACGAGCAGTACTTC.

This clonotype was found a few times. The rearrangement links TRBV20-1 to TRBJ1-5, with D uncertain. Per the germline V gene, CDR1 is DFQATT and CDR2 is SNEGSKA (reference sequence). The CDR3 consists of 15 residues. Trimming took off 0 bases at V and 0 bases at J, with 9 bases between the two ends. The CDR3 loop is CSAREMRDSNQPQHF. The CDR3 DNA sequence: TGCAGTGCTAGAGAAATGAGGGATAGCAATCAGCCCCAGCATTTT.

This clonotype has at least ten counts. V usage is TRBV2 and J usage is TRBJ2-2; 10 nucleotides agree with TRBD1. Trimming at V came to 3 bases and at J to 4 bases, leaving 5 bases not matched to a gene. Per the germline V gene, CDR1 is SNHLY and CDR2 is FYNNEI. The CDR3 runs 16 residues. In DNA form, the CDR3 reads TGTGCCAGCAGTGATACCCGGGACAGGGGCACCGGGGAGCTGTTTTTT. Its translation: CASSDTRDRGTGELFF.